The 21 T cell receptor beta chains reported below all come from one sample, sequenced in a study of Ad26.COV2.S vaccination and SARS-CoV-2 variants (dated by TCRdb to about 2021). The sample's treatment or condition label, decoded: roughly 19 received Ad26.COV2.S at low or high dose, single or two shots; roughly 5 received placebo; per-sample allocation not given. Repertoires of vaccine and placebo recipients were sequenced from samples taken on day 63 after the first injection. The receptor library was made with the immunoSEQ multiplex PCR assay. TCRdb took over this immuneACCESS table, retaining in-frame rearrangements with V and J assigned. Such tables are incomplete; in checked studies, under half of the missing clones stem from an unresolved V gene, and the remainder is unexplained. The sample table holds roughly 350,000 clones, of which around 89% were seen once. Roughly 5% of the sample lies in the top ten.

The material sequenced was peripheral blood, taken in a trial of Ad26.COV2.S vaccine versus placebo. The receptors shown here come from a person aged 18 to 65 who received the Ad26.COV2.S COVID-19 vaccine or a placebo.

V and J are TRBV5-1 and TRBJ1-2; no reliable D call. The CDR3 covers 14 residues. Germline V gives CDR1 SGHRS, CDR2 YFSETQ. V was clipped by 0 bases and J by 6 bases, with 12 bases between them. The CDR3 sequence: CASSLEVIGHGYTF. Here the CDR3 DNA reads TGCGCCAGCAGCTTGGAGGTTATAGGGCATGGCTACACCTTC.

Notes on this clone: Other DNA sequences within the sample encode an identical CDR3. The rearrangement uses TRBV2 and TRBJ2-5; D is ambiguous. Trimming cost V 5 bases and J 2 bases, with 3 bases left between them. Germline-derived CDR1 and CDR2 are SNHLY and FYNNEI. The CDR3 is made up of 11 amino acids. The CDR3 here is CASSYQETQYF. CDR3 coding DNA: TGTGCCAGCAGTTATCAAGAGACCCAGTACTTC.

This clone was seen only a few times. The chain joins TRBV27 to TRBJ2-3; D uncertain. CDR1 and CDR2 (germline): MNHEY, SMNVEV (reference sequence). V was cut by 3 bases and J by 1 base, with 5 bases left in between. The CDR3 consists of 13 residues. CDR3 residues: CASSFGGTDTQYF. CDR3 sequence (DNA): TGTGCCAGCAGTTTTGGGGGCACAGATACGCAGTATTTT.

The CDR3 reads CASSIGNEQYF. The CDR3 DNA is TGTGCCAGTAGTATCGGGAACGAGCAGTACTTC. The V gene is TRBV19, the J gene TRBJ2-7; tentative D call: TRBD2 (5 bases). CDR1 LNHDA and CDR2 SQIVND come from the germline V gene (reference sequence). Trimming shortened V by 3 bases and J by 5 bases, and 5 bases separated the two germline ends. The CDR3 contains 11 residues.

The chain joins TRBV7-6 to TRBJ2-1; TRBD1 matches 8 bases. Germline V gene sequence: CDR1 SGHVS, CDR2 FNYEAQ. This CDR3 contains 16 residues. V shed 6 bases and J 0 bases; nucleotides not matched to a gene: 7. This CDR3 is CASRPGQGSSYNEQFF. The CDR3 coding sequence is TGTGCCAGCAGGCCCGGACAGGGAAGCTCCTACAATGAGCAGTTCTTC.

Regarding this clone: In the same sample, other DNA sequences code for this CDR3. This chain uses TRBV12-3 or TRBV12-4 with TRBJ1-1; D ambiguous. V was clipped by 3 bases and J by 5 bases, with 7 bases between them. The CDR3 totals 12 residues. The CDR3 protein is CASSFGSTEAFF. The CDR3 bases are TGTGCCAGCAGTTTTGGGTCAACTGAAGCTTTCTTT.

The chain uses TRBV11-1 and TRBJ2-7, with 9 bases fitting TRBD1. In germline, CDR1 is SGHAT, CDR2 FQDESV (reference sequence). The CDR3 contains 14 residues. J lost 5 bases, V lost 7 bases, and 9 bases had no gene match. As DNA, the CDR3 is TGTGCCAGCAATAGGGGACAGGGAGACCACGAGCAGTACTTC. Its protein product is CASNRGQGDHEQYF.

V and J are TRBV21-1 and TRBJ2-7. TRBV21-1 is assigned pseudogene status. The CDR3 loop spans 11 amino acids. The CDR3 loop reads CASSKAYEQYF. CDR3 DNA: TGTGCCAGCAGCAAAGCCTACGAGCAGTACTTC.

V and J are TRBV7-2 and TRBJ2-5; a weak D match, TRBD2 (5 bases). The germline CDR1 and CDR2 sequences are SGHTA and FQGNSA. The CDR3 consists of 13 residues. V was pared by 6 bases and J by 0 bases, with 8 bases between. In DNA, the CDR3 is TGTGCCAGCAGATCGGGAAACCAAGAGACCCAGTACTTC. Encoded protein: CASRSGNQETQYF.

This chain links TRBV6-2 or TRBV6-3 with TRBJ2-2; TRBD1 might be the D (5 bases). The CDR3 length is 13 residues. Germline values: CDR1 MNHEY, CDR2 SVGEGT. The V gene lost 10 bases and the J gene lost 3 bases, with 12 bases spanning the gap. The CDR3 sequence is CATSRRDTGELFF. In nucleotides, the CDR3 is TGTGCCACCAGCCGCAGGGACACCGGGGAGCTGTTTTTT.

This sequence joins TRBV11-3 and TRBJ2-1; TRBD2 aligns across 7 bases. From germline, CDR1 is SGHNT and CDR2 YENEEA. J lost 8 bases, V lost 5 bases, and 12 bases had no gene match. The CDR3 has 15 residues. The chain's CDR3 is CASSQGGDGAHEQFF. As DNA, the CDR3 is TGTGCCAGCAGCCAGGGAGGGGATGGGGCCCATGAGCAGTTCTTC.

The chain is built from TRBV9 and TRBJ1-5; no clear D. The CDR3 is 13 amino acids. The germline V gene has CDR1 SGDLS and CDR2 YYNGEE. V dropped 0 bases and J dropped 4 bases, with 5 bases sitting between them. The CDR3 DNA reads TGTGCCAGCAGCGTAGGGTGGAATCAGCCCCAGCATTTT. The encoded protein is CASSVGWNQPQHF.

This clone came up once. CDR3 in DNA: TGTGCCAGCAGTTTAACCTTCCCTTACAATGAGCAGTTCTTC. This translates into CASSLTFPYNEQFF. V and J are TRBV27 and TRBJ2-1; D is uncertain. This CDR3 has 14 amino acids. The germline V gene encodes CDR1 MNHEY and CDR2 SMNVEV (reference sequence). V gave up 2 bases and J gave up 4 bases, with 9 bases separating them.

CDR3 in DNA: TGTGCCAGCAGCCGAGACAGGGCCCAAGAGACCCAGTACTTC. Translation: CASSRDRAQETQYF. The chain couples TRBV5-5 to TRBJ2-5, with TRBD1 matching 7 bases. The CDR3 sequence is 14 residues long. With V trimmed by 4 bases and J by 1 base, 4 bases remained unmatched. CDR1 is SGHKS and CDR2 is YYEKEE in the germline V gene (reference sequence). Combining the CDR3 with reference TRBV5-5 and TRBJ2-5 gives the whole variable domain DAGVTQSPTHLIKTRGQQVTLRCSPISGHKSVSWYQQVLGQGPQFIFQYYEKEERGRGNFPDRFSARQFPNYSSELNVNALLLGDSALYLCASSRDRAQETQYFGPGTRLLVL.

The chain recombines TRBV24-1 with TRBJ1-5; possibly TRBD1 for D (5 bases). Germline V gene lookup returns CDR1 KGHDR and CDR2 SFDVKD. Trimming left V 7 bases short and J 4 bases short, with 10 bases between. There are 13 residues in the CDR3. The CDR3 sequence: CATSRDANQPQHF. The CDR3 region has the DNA TGTGCCACCAGCCGGGACGCAAATCAGCCCCAGCATTTT.

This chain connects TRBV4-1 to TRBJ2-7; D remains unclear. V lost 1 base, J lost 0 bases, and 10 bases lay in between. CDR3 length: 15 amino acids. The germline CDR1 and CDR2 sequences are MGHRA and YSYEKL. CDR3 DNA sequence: TGCGCCAGCAGCCAAGCGATAGGGTCCTCCTACGAGCAGTACTTC. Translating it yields CASSQAIGSSYEQYF.

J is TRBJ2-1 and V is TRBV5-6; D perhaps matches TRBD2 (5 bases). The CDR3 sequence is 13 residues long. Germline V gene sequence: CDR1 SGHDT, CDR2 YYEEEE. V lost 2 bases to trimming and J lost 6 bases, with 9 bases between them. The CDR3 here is CASSLTSGNEQFF. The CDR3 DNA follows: TGTGCCAGCAGCTTAACCAGCGGCAATGAGCAGTTCTTC. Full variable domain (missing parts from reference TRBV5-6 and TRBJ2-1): DAGVTQSPTHLIKTRGQQVTLRCSPKSGHDTVSWYQQALGQGPQFIFQYYEEEERQRGNFPDRFSGHQFPNYSSELNVNALLLGDSALYLCASSLTSGNEQFFGPGTRLTVL.

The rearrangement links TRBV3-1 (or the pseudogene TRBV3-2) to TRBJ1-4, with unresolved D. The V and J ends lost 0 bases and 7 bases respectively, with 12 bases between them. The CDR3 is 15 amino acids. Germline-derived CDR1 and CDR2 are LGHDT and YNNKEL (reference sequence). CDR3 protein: CASSQEYLGGEKLFF. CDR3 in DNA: TGTGCCAGCAGCCAAGAATATCTCGGTGGTGAAAAACTGTTTTTT.

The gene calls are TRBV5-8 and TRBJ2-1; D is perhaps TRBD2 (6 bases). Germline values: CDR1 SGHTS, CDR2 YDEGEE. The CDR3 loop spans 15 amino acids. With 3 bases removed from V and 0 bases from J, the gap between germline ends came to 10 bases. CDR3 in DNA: TGTGCCAGCAGCTGGCGGGGAAGCTCCTACAATGAGCAGTTCTTC. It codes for CASSWRGSSYNEQFF. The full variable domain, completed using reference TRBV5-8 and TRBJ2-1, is EAGVTQSPTHLIKTRGQQATLRCSPISGHTSVYWYQQALGLGLQFLLWYDEGEERNRGNFPPRFSGRQFPNYSSELNVNALELEDSALYLCASSWRGSSYNEQFFGPGTRLTVL.

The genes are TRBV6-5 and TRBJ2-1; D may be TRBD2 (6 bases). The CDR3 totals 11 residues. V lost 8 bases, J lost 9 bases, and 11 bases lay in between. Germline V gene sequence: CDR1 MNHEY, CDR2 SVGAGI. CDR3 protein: CASGDWTEQFF. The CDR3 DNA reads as TGTGCCAGCGGGGACTGGACTGAGCAGTTCTTC.

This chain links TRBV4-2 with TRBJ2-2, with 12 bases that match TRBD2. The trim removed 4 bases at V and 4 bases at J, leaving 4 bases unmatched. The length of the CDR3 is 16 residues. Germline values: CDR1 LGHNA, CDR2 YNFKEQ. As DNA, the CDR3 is TGTGCCAGCAGCCTGACTAGCGGGAGCGGCACCGGGGAGCTGTTTTTT. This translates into CASSLTSGSGTGELFF.